Described below is a single TCR beta chain sequence and its context. Its target is unknown. This sample stems from a study of T cell responses to AZD1222 COVID-19 vaccine. Whole-study findings and limits: At study baseline, merely roughly 6 AZD1222 recipients were seropositive. Females made up more of the donors, who were largely white British, and clonal diversity may have come out too low.

The table came from immunoSEQ multiplex PCR; TCRdb's copy has only in-frame clones and leaves some out. The table records roughly 110,000 clones, about 90% of them present only once. Per germline, CDR1 SGHRS and CDR2 YFSETQ. The J segment lost 5 bases and the V segment lost 4 bases, leaving 7 bases of the junction unmatched. This CDR3 is 14 amino acids long. The analysis combined second doses at about 4 or about 12 weeks. V gene TRBV5-1 combines with J gene TRBJ2-5; 8 bases are shared with TRBD1. The source material was peripheral blood, sampled 28 days after the second AZD1222 dose. The origin of this receptor is an adult who received the AZD1222 COVID-19 vaccine. The CDR3 loop reads CASSTQGAGETQYF. In DNA, the CDR3 is TGCGCCAGCAGCACCCAGGGGGCCGGGGAGACCCAGTACTTC.